This T cell receptor (beta chain) was retrieved from a study of blood T cell repertoires in COVID-19. Germline CDR1 is SGHTA and CDR2 is FQGNSA. This CDR3 has 15 residues. The junction had 8 bases not matched to a gene; V was cut back by 5 bases and J by 6 bases. Sequencing used immunoSEQ multiplex PCR; TCRdb keeps in-frame clones, though not all of them. The table includes fewer than 200,000 clones, 85% detected once. The sequencing sample was made of peripheral blood. This chain links TRBV7-2 with TRBJ2-1; 9 nucleotides line up with TRBD2. The receptor was isolated from a woman aged 55-69 years with COVID-19, enrolled during active disease. CDR3 DNA sequence: TGTGCCAGCAGCCAGGGGCGGGGGGGCCTCAATGAGCAGTTCTTC. Protein sequence: CASSQGRGGLNEQFF.